This record concerns one TCR beta chain sequence. What it binds is unknown. The trim removed 0 bases at V and 6 bases at J, leaving 6 bases unmatched. The CDR3 contains 16 residues. Germline lookup yields CDR1 DFQATT and CDR2 SNEGSKA (reference sequence). The data belong to a study of post-analysis software for immune sequencing data. Carried by the TCR beta cDNA libraries were unique molecular identifiers. Between about 0.9 and 11 million T cells gave rise to 500,000 to 600,000 cDNA molecules. A single record per CDR3 protein comes from TCRdb applying MiXCR to the PCR reads. The sample gives 740,000 or so distinct CDR3 sequences, 53% of which show up once; over 4% is in the top ten. Study-level results: Samples from one preparation batch, clustered by F measure, grouped strongly together. Five TRBV segments (TRBV5-6, TRBV5-1 and TRBV20-1 among them) occurred more frequently in patients than in controls. When compared against controls, multiple sclerosis patients showed significantly lower normalized Chao1 diversity.

Sequencing was performed on blood. This receptor was identified in a girl aged 10-17 years with multiple sclerosis. This sequence joins TRBV20-1 and TRBJ2-3, with TRBD2 matching over 13 bases. The CDR3 nucleotides are TGCAGTGCTAGAGATCTCACTAGCGGGAGGGGCGATACGCAGTATTTT. Encoded protein: CSARDLTSGRGDTQYF.